The 9 T cell receptor beta chains listed next were all sequenced from one sample in a study of T cell responses to AZD1222 COVID-19 vaccine (dated by TCRdb to the early 2020s). Library creation used the immunoSEQ multiplex PCR assay. The table was pulled from immuneACCESS by TCRdb, which kept in-frame rearrangements only. Such tables lose some clones; where checked, under half of the loss comes from unresolved V genes, and the rest has no known cause. In all, the sample holds 120,000 to 150,000 clones, and around 93% of those were seen once. The top ten clonotypes cover approximately 3% of the sample. What the time point label conveys for this sample: baseline before first vaccination. The sample consisted of peripheral blood, taken on day 0 of AZD1222 vaccination. The receptor set was obtained from an adult in good health.

Only a few counts were recorded for this clone. This chain uses TRBV4-2 with TRBJ1-2; D remains unclear. Trimming stripped 1 base from V and 3 bases from J, with 9 bases between. Germline lookup yields CDR1 LGHNA and CDR2 YNFKEQ. The CDR3 runs to 14 residues. The CDR3 bases are TGTGCCAGCAGCCAAGTCGGAGGCTACTATGGCTACACCTTC. Translating it yields CASSQVGGYYGYTF.

The rearrangement links TRBV6-2 or TRBV6-3 to TRBJ1-6; D may be TRBD1 (5 bases). The CDR3 runs 15 residues. The V gene lost 5 bases and the J gene lost 8 bases, with 16 bases spanning the gap. The germline V gene encodes CDR1 MNHEY and CDR2 SVGEGT. The CDR3 spells CASSPGTLGDSPLHF. The DNA of the CDR3 is TGTGCCAGCAGTCCGGGGACTCTGGGGGATTCACCCCTCCACTTT.

J is TRBJ1-2 and V is TRBV10-3, with TRBD1 matching over 7 bases. V was clipped by 0 bases and J by 6 bases; unmatched bases: 7. CDR1 and CDR2 (germline): ENHRY, SYGVKD. The length of the CDR3 is 15 residues. The CDR3 DNA is TGTGCCATCAGTGAGTCGAAGGGGGCTGGAGATGGCTACACCTTC. The encoded protein is CAISESKGAGDGYTF.

The V and J genes are TRBV19 and TRBJ1-3; weak D call: TRBD1 (5 bases). CDR3 length: 16 residues. Trimming cost V 6 bases and J 0 bases, with 15 bases left between them. Per the germline V gene, CDR1 is LNHDA and CDR2 is SQIVND (reference sequence). The CDR3 region has the DNA TGTGCCAGTAGACGGGGGGATTTGAGCTCTGGAAACACCATATATTTT. Translating gives CASRRGDLSSGNTIYF.

The V gene is TRBV5-6, the J gene TRBJ2-7; D uncertain. The CDR3 totals 14 residues. Germline V gene lookup returns CDR1 SGHDT and CDR2 YYEEEE. Trimming left V 0 bases short and J 4 bases short, with 11 bases between. CDR3 region: CASSLVGRSYEQYF. CDR3 DNA: TGTGCCAGCAGCTTGGTTGGCAGGAGTTACGAGCAGTACTTC.

J is TRBJ1-2 and V is TRBV14; D gene ambiguous. The CDR3 sequence is 15 residues long. Germline CDR1 reads SGHDN; CDR2 reads FVKESK. Trimming cost V 0 bases and J 4 bases, with 12 bases left between them. CDR3 amino acids: CASSQDSRISYGYTF. The CDR3 DNA follows: TGTGCCAGCAGCCAAGATAGCAGGATCTCCTATGGCTACACCTTC. Together with reference TRBV14 and TRBJ1-2, the CDR3 gives the full variable domain: EAGVTQFPSHSVIEKGQTVTLRCDPISGHDNLYWYRRVMGKEIKFLLHFVKESKQDESGMPNNRFLAERTGGTYSTLKVQPAELEDSGVYFCASSQDSRISYGYTFGSGTRLTVV.

This clone was recorded once. The V gene is TRBV27, the J gene TRBJ1-2, with D possibly being TRBD1 (5 bases). The CDR3 length is 17 residues. CDR1 is MNHEY, CDR2 SMNVEV, per germline (reference sequence). The ends were cut back, 6 bases at V and 6 bases at J, with 26 bases in the middle. In nucleotides, the CDR3 is TGTGCCAGCAGCTCCTGGCGGGCCGACCTGGAAGGGGATGGCTACACCTTC. Protein: CASSSWRADLEGDGYTF.

This clone has a single count. V and J are TRBV10-3 and TRBJ2-1; D is ambiguous. V lost 4 bases and J 4 bases, leaving 8 bases between the germline ends. Germline V lookup: CDR1 ENHRY, CDR2 SYGVKD. The CDR3 length is 13 residues. Written as DNA, the CDR3 is TGTGCCATCAGTGGCCTAGAGTACAATGAGCAGTTCTTC. Amino acids: CAISGLEYNEQFF.

The rearrangement links TRBV19 to TRBJ2-4; D not resolved. Germline assignment: CDR1 LNHDA and CDR2 SQIVND (reference sequence). This CDR3 has 12 residues. Trimming pared 5 bases from V and 7 bases from J, leaving 9 bases between. CDR3 nucleotide sequence: TGTGCCAGTAGTGTTCCCGGGAACATTCAGTACTTC. Translation: CASSVPGNIQYF.